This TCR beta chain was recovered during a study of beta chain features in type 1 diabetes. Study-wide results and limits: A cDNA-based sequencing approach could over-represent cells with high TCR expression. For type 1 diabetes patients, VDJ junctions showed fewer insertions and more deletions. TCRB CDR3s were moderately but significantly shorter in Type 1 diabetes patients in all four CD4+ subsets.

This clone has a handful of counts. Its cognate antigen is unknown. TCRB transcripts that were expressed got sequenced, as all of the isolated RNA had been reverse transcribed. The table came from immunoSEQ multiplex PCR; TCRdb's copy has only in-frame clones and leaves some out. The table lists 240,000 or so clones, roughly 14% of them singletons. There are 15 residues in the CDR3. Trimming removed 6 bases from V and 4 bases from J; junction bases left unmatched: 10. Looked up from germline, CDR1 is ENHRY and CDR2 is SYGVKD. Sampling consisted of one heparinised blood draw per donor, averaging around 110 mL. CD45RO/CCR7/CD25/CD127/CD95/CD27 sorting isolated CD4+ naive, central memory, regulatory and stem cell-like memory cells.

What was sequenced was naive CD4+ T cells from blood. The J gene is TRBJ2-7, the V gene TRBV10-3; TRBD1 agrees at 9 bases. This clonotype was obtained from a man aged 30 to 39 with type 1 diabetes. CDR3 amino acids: CAISTRDREIYEQYF. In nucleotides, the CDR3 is TGTGCCATCAGCACTCGGGACAGGGAGATTTACGAGCAGTACTTC.